Below, one TCR beta chain is given with its context. At one of its ends the junction is not consistent with the germline gene, which may arise from a read error. The sample is drawn from a study of blood T cell repertoires in COVID-19. In the study overall: Both acute and convalescent COVID-19 samples were obtained from the United States, Italy and Spain.

The data were produced by immunoSEQ multiplex PCR, yet TCRdb's version contains in-frame clones alone and is incomplete. The data contain around 18,000 clones, nearly 90% of them singletons. Sequencing was done on a sample of peripheral blood. This TCR was recovered from a man in his fifties or sixties with active COVID-19.

The CDR3 loop is CASSARDLTSF. DNA for the CDR3: TGTGCCAGCAGCGCCCGGGACTTGACCTCCTTC. The J gene is TRBJ2-7, the V gene TRBV2, with D maybe TRBD2 (6 bases). CDR1 and CDR2 from the germline V gene are SNHLY and FYNNEI. This CDR3 spans 11 amino acids.